This TCR beta chain was recorded in a study of blood T cell repertoires in COVID-19. Sequenced by immunoSEQ multiplex PCR; TCRdb stores in-frame clones only, minus some. The sample yields 200,000 to 250,000 clones, 85% to 90% seen once. This clone was detected once. Deletions cut 0 bases from V and 5 bases from J, with 15 bases between. CDR3 size: 16 residues. Germline CDR1 is SGHNT and CDR2 is YYREEE (reference sequence). The V call is TRBV5-4, the J call TRBJ2-4; D unclear. The sample consisted of peripheral blood. This TCR derives from a man between 25 and 39 years old with COVID-19, enrolled during active disease. In DNA form, the CDR3 reads TGTGCCAGCAGCTTGGGGTTTGGTGGGCAGCAAAACATTCAGTACTTC. Translating it yields CASSLGFGGQQNIQYF.